Listed below are T cell receptor beta chains from one sample, sequenced in a study of T-cell memory formation after mild COVID-19. Each CDR3 protein gets one entry after TCRdb re-called the 5' RACE reads with MiXCR. The sample yields about 150,000 distinct CDR3 sequences, about 28% seen once. Specimen: PBMCs or a T cell subset sorted from them (not recorded which). The receptors were sampled from an adult woman who had mild COVID-19 (a few samples of this study predate the infection). Cell type and time point are not known. Both conserved end residues are part of each CDR3. Fields, in order: D gene, V gene, clone size, J gene, CDR3 DNA, CDR3 protein. D genes are given only for firm matches. Rows give clone size only sometimes, using once, few, many, or a class for an expanded clone.

D gene: .; V gene: TRBV4-3; clone size: .; J gene: TRBJ1-2; CDR3 DNA: TGCGCCAGCAGCCAAGATTTCAGGGCGGCCTATGGCTACACCTTC; CDR3 protein: CASSQDFRAAYGYTF
D gene: .; V gene: TRBV12-3/TRBV12-4; clone size: .; J gene: TRBJ1-5; CDR3 DNA: TGTGCCAGCAGTCAGCGACGGGATCAGCCCCAGCATTTT; CDR3 protein: CASSQRRDQPQHF
D gene: TRBD2; V gene: TRBV6-5; clone size: .; J gene: TRBJ2-5; CDR3 DNA: TGTGCCAGCAGCCCTATGGGCGGACTAGCTACTCAAGAGACCCAGTACTTC; CDR3 protein: CASSPMGGLATQETQYF
D gene: .; V gene: TRBV29-1; clone size: .; J gene: TRBJ2-3; CDR3 DNA: TGCAGCGCCGTACCCACAGATACGCAGTATTTT; CDR3 protein: CSAVPTDTQYF
D gene: .; V gene: TRBV5-1; clone size: .; J gene: TRBJ2-2; CDR3 DNA: TGCGCCAGCAGCCCACTAGCTAAGGACACCGGGGAGCTGTTTTTT; CDR3 protein: CASSPLAKDTGELFF
D gene: .; V gene: TRBV5-1; clone size: .; J gene: TRBJ1-5; CDR3 DNA: TGCGCCAGCAGCGAGCAGCCAACTCGGGGACCCCAGCATTTT; CDR3 protein: CASSEQPTRGPQHF
D gene: TRBD1; V gene: TRBV7-9; clone size: few; J gene: TRBJ1-6; CDR3 DNA: TGTGCCAGCAGCTTCGGGACAGGGAATTCACCCCTCCACTTT; CDR3 protein: CASSFGTGNSPLHF
D gene: .; V gene: TRBV20-1; clone size: few; J gene: TRBJ2-3; CDR3 DNA: TGCAGTGCTAGACAATCAGGGGTTGAGGGGCCGTATTTT; CDR3 protein: CSARQSGVEGPYF
D gene: TRBD1; V gene: TRBV29-1; clone size: once; J gene: TRBJ1-1; CDR3 DNA: TGCAGCGGGCATCCGGGACAGGGCGGTGAAGCTTTCTTT; CDR3 protein: CSGHPGQGGEAFF
D gene: .; V gene: TRBV20-1; clone size: few; J gene: TRBJ2-3; CDR3 DNA: TGCAGTGCTAGAAACGCGGGCTGGGATACGCAGTATTTT; CDR3 protein: CSARNAGWDTQYF
D gene: TRBD2; V gene: TRBV5-5; clone size: .; J gene: TRBJ2-1; CDR3 DNA: TGTGCCAGCAGCTCCGCAACGGCGGGGGTGGTCTCCTACAATGAGCAGTTCTTC; CDR3 protein: CASSSATAGVVSYNEQFF
D gene: .; V gene: TRBV29-1; clone size: .; J gene: TRBJ2-7; CDR3 DNA: TGCAGCGTTGAAGAGACAGGGAGGATCTCCTACGAGCAGTACTTC; CDR3 protein: CSVEETGRISYEQYF
D gene: .; V gene: TRBV29-1; clone size: few; J gene: TRBJ2-2; CDR3 DNA: TGCAGCGGACAGTCTTCGTCGAACACCGGGGAGCTGTTTTTT; CDR3 protein: CSGQSSSNTGELFF
D gene: .; V gene: TRBV12-3/TRBV12-4; clone size: few; J gene: TRBJ1-1; CDR3 DNA: TGTGCCAGCAGGGGGGTGTTCGGCGAAGAAGCTTTCTTT; CDR3 protein: CASRGVFGEEAFF
D gene: .; V gene: TRBV10-3; clone size: few; J gene: TRBJ2-5; CDR3 DNA: TGTGCCATCAGTACACCCCCGGGACAGGGACTAGGGGAGACCCAGTACTTC; CDR3 protein: CAISTPPGQGLGETQYF
D gene: .; V gene: TRBV30; clone size: .; J gene: TRBJ2-5; CDR3 DNA: TGTGCCTGGATTGAAGGCGGGACGTGGGAGACCCAGTACTTC; CDR3 protein: CAWIEGGTWETQYF
D gene: .; V gene: TRBV5-5; clone size: few; J gene: TRBJ2-1; CDR3 DNA: TGTGCCAGCAGCTTGGTGGCAGGGAACAATGAGCAGTTCTTC; CDR3 protein: CASSLVAGNNEQFF
D gene: TRBD2; V gene: TRBV7-3; clone size: .; J gene: TRBJ2-1; CDR3 DNA: TGTGCCAGCAGTACTACTAGCGGTCCATCCTACAATGAGCAGTTCTTC; CDR3 protein: CASSTTSGPSYNEQFF